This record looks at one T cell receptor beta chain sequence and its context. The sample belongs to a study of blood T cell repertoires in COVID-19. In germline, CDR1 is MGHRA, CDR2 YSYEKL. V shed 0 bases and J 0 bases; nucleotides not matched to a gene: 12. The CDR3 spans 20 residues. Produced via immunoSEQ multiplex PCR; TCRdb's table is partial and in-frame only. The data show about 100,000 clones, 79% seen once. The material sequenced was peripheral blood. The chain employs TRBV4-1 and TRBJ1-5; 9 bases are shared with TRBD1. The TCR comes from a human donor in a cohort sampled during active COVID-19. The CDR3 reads CASSQESRDREDYSNQPQHF. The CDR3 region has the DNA TGCGCCAGCAGCCAAGAGTCCCGGGACAGGGAAGATTATAGCAATCAGCCCCAGCATTTT.